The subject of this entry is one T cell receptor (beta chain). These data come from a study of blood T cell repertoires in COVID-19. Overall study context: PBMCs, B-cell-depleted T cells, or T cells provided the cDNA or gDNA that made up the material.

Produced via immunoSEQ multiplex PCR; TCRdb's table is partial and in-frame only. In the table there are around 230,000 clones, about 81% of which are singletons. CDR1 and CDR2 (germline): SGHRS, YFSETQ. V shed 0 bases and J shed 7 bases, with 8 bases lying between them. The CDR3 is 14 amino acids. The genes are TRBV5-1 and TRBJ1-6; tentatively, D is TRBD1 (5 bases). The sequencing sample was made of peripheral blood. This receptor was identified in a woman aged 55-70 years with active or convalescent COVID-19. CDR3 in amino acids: CASSLGQINSPLHF. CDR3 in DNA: TGCGCCAGCAGCTTGGGACAGATAAATTCACCCCTCCACTTT.